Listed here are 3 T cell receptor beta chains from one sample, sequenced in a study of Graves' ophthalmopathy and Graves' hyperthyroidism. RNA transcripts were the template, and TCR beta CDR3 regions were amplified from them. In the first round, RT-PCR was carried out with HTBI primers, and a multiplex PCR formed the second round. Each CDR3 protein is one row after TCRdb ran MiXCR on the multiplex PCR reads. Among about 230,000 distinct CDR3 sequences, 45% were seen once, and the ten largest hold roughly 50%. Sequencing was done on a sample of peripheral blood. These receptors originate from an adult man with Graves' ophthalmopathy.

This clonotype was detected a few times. The CDR3 spells CATSDFLSGEQYF. The CDR3 DNA reads TGTGCCACCAGTGATTTTCTAAGCGGGGAGCAGTACTTC. The chain carries TRBV24-1 and TRBJ2-7; the D gene is possibly TRBD2 (6 bases). Germline CDR1 and CDR2: KGHDR and SFDVKD. There are 13 residues in the CDR3. V was cut by 1 base and J by 7 bases, with 10 bases left in between.

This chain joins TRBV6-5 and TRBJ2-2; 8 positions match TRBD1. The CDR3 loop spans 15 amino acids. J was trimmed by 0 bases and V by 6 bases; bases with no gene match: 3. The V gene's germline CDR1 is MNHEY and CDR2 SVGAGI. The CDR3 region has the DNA TGTGCCAGCAGCCGGACAGGGCCGAACACCGGGGAGCTGTTTTTT. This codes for CASSRTGPNTGELFF.

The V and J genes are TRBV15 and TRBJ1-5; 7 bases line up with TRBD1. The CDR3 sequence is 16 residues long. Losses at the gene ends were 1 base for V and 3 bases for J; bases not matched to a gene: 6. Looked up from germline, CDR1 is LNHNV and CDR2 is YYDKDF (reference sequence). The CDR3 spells CATSRAGDRVNQPQHF. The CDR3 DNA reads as TGTGCCACCAGCAGAGCCGGAGACAGGGTCAATCAGCCCCAGCATTTT.